The clone carrying this T cell receptor (beta chain) showed up just once. TCR beta chains were sequenced at survey level with immunoSEQ. TCRdb's table, derived via immunoSEQ multiplex PCR, lists solely in-frame clones and lacks some. The sample records nearly 70,000 clones, 93% being singletons. V was cut by 6 bases and J by 3 bases, with 12 bases left in between. CDR1 MDHEN and CDR2 SYDVKM come from the germline V gene. CDR3 length equals 13 residues. Sequencing was performed on PBMCs. This chain connects TRBV28 to TRBJ2-7; D is ambiguous. The receptor was isolated from a man aged 35 to 55 with rheumatoid arthritis. In DNA, the CDR3 is TGTGCCAGCAGGGTCAACGCTTTCTACGAGCAGTACTTC. Its translation is CASRVNAFYEQYF.